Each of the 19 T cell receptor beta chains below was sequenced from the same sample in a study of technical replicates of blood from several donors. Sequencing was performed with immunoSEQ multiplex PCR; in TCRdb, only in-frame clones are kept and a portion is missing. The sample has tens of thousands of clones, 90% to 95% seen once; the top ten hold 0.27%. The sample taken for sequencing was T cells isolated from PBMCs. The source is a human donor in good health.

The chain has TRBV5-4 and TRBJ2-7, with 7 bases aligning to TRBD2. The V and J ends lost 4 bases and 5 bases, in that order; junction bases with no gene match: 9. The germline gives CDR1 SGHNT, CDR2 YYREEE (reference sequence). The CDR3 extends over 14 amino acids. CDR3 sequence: CASSRGRGEDEQYF. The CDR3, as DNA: TGTGCCAGCAGCCGGGGGAGGGGTGAGGACGAGCAGTACTTC.

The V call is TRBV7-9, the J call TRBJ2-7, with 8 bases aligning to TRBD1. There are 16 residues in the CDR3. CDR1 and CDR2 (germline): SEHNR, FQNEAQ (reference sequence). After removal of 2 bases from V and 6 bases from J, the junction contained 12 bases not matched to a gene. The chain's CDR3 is CASSLLSGTGRLEQYF. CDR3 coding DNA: TGTGCCAGCAGCTTACTCTCCGGGACAGGTAGGCTCGAGCAGTACTTC.

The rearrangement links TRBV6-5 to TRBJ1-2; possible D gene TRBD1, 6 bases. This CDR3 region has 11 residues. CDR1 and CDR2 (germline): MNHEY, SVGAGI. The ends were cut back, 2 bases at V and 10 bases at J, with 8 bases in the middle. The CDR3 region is CASSYDRTYTF. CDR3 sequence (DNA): TGTGCCAGCAGTTACGACAGGACCTACACCTTC.

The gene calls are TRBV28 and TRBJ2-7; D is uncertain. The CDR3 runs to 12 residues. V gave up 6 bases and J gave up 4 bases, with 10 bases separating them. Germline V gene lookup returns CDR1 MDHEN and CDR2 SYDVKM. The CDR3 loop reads CASRTSSYEQYF. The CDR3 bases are TGTGCCAGCAGAACCTCGAGTTACGAGCAGTACTTC.

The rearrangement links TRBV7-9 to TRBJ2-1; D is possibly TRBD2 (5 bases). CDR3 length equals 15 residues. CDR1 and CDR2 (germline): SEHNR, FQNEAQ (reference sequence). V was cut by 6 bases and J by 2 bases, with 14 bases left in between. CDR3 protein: CASRLASYAYNEQFF. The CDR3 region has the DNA TGTGCCAGCAGACTTGCTAGCTATGCCTACAATGAGCAGTTCTTC.

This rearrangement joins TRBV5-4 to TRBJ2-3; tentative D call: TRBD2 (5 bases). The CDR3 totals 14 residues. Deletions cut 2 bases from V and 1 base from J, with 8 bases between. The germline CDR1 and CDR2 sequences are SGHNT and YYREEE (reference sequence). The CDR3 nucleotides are TGTGCCAGCAGCTTCGCCGGGGGCACAGATACGCAGTATTTT. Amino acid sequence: CASSFAGGTDTQYF.

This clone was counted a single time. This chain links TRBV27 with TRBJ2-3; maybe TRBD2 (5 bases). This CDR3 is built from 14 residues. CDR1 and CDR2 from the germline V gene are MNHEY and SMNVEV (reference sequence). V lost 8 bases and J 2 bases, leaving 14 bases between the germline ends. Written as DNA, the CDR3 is TGTGCCAGCCGCATCATCCGGGACACAGATACGCAGTATTTT. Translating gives CASRIIRDTDTQYF.

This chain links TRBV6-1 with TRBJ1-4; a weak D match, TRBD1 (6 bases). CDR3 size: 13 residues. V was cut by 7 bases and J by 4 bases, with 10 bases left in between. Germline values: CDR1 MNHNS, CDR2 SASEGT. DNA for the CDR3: TGTGCCAGCAACAGGGAAAATAATGAAAAACTGTTTTTT. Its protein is CASNRENNEKLFF.

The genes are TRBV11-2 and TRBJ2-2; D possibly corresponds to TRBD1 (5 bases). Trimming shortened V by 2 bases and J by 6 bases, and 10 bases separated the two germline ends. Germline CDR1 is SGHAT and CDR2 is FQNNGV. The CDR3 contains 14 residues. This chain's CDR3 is CASSLLRGSGELFF. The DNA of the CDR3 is TGTGCCAGCAGCTTATTAAGGGGCTCCGGGGAGCTGTTTTTT.

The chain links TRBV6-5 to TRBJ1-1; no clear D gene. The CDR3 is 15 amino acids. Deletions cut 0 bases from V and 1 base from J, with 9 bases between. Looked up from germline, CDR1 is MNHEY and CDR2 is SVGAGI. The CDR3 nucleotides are TGTGCCAGCAGTTACTCGCAAGCAAGGAACACTGAAGCTTTCTTT. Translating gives CASSYSQARNTEAFF.

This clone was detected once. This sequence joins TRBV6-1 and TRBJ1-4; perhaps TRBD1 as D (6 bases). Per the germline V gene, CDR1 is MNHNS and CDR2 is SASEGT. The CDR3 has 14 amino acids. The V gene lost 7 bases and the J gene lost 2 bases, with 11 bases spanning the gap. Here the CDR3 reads CASKKTGTNEKLFF. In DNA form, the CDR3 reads TGTGCCAGCAAGAAGACAGGTACTAATGAAAAACTGTTTTTT.

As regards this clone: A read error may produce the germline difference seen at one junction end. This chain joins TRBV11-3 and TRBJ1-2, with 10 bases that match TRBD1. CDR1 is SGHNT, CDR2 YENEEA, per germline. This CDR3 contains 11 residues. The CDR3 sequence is CASSGGQGLAF. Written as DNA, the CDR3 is TGTGCCAGCAGTGGGGGACAGGGGTTGGCCTTC.

CDR3 nucleotide sequence: TGCGCCAGCAGCAGGGGGCCGTTAGCTAATGAAAAACTGTTTTTT. This translates into CASSRGPLANEKLFF. The chain recombines TRBV4-1 with TRBJ1-4, with 7 bases matching TRBD1. Germline-derived CDR1 and CDR2 are MGHRA and YSYEKL. The CDR3 length is 15 residues. V lost 5 bases and J lost 3; bases outside the gene matches: 6.

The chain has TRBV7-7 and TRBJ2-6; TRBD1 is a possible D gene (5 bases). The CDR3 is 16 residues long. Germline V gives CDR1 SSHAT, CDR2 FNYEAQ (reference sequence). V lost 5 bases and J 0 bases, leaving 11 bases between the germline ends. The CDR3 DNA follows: TGTGCCAGCAGCAGGGGCGCAAGCTCTGGGGCCAACGTCCTGACTTTC. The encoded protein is CASSRGASSGANVLTF.

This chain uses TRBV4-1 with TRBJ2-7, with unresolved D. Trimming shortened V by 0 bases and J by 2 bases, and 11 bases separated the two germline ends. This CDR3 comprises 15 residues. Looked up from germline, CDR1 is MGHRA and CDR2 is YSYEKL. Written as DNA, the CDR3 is TGCGCCAGCAGCCAAGATCGTGACAACCCCTACGAGCAGTACTTC. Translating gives CASSQDRDNPYEQYF.

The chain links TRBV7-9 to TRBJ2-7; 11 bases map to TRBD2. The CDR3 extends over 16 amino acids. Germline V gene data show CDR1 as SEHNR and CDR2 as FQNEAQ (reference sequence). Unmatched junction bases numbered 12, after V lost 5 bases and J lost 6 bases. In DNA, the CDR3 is TGTGCCAGCAGCGGGGGGGGAACTAGCGGGAGTGGCGAGCAGTACTTC. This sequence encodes CASSGGGTSGSGEQYF.

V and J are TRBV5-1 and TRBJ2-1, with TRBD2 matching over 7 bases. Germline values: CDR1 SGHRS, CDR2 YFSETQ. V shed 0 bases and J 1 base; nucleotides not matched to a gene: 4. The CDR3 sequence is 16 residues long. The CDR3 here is CASSLGVAGSYNEQFF. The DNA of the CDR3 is TGCGCCAGCAGCTTGGGGGTAGCGGGTTCCTACAATGAGCAGTTCTTC.

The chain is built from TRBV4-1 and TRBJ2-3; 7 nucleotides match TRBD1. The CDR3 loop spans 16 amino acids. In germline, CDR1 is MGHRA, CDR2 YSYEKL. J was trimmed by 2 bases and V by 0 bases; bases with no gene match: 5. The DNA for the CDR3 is TGCGCCAGCAGCCAAGATGGGGACAGATACACAGATACGCAGTATTTT. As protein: CASSQDGDRYTDTQYF.

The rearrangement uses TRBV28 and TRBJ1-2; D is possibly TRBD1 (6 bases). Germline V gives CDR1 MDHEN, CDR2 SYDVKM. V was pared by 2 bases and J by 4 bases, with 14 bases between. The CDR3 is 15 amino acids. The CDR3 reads CASSLPGSTGYGYTF. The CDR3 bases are TGTGCCAGCAGTTTACCCGGGTCGACAGGCTATGGCTACACCTTC.